This T cell receptor beta chain was retrieved from a study of CD8 T cells in Susac syndrome. This CDR3 spans 14 amino acids. The germline V gene has CDR1 ENHRY and CDR2 SYGVKD. Trimming stripped 7 bases from V and 0 bases from J, with 10 bases between. RNA, at about 0.5 to 1 ug, was reverse transcribed with random hexamers. TCR beta CDR3 was amplified by immunoSEQ covering 54 Vbeta and 13 Jbeta. One entry per CDR3 protein, called by TCRdb with MiXCR from the immunoSEQ multiplex PCR reads. Of about 290,000 distinct CDR3 sequences detected, 85% appear once; the ten largest clones hold roughly 0.22%. TCR beta sequencing was performed on blood CD8+ and CD4+ T cells. The CD8+ and CD4+ T cells were negatively isolated, with the TEMRA cells enriched by FACS.

The specimen sequenced was CD8+ T cells from PBMCs. The chain uses TRBV10-3 and TRBJ2-1; the D gene is possibly TRBD2 (5 bases). This sequence originates from a human donor with multiple sclerosis. The CDR3 DNA is TGTGCCATCAAGCGGTGGAGCTCCTACAATGAGCAGTTCTTC. As protein: CAIKRWSSYNEQFF.